The clone carrying this T cell receptor beta chain was counted a few times. These data are taken from a study of identical twins. CDR1 is SNHLY and CDR2 is FYNNEI in the germline V gene. The CDR3 loop spans 15 amino acids. The V gene lost 1 base and the J gene lost 2 bases, with 12 bases spanning the gap. MiXCR was run by TCRdb on the 5' RACE reads, yielding one entry per CDR3 protein. The sample has about 190,000 distinct CDR3 sequences, approximately 15% seen once. The same specimen was also included in a second study, on T cells expressing NK-cell markers. From that second work: In roughly 6 donors, dominant CD3+CD56+NKG2C+ clones formed roughly 1.0-7.5% of CD8+ cells. Topping the CD3+CD56-NKG2C+ fraction as well were these clonotypes, in a handful of donors.

The sequenced sample was CD8+ T cells sorted from blood. The sequence was obtained from a woman under 30 in good health. The chain joins TRBV2 to TRBJ2-7, with D uncertain. CDR3 residues: CASSEGGPGAYEQYF. The CDR3 nucleotides are TGTGCCAGCAGTGAAGGGGGTCCAGGCGCCTACGAGCAGTACTTC.